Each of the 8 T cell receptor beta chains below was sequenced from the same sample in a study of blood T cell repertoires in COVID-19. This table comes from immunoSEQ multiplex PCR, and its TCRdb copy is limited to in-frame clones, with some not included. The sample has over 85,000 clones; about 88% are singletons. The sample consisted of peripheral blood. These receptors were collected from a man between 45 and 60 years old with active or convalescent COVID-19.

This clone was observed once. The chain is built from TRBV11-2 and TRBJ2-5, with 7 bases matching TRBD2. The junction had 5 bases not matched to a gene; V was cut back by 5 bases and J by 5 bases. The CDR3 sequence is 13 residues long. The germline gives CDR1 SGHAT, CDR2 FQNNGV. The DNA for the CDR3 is TGTGCCAGCAGCCTCGGGGGAGGGGAGACCCAGTACTTC. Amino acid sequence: CASSLGGGETQYF. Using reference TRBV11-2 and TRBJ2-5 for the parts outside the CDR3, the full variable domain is EAGVAQSPRYKIIEKRQSVAFWCNPISGHATLYWYQQILGQGPKLLIQFQNNGVVDDSQLPKDRFSAERLKGVDSTLKIQPAKLEDSAVYLCASSLGGGETQYFGPGTRLLVL.

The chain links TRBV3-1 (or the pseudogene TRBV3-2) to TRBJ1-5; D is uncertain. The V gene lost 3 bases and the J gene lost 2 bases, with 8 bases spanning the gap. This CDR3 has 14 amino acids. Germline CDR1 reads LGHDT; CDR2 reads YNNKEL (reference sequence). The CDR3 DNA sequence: TGTGCCAGCAGCCACAGCGAGGGCAATCAGCCCCAGCATTTT. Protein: CASSHSEGNQPQHF.

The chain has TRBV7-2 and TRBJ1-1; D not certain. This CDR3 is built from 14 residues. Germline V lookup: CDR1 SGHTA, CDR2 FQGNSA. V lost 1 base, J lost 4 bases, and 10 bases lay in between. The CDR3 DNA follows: TGTGCCAGCAGCTTAGATGGGCGCCTCACTGAAGCTTTCTTT. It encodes CASSLDGRLTEAFF.

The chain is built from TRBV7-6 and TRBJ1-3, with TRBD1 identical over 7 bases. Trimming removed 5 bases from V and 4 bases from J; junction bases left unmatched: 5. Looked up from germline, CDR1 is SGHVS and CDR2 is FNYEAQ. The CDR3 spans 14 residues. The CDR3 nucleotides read TGTGCCAGCAGCCCGGGGACAGACGGAAACACCATATATTTT. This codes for CASSPGTDGNTIYF.

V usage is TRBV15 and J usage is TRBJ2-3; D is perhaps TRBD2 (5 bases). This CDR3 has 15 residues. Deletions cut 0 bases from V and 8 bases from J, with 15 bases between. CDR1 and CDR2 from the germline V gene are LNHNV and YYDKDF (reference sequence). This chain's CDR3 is CATSRDPTGIGTQYF. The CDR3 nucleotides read TGTGCCACCAGCAGAGACCCGACGGGGATCGGTACGCAGTATTTT. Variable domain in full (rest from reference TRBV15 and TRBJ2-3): DAMVIQNPRYQVTQFGKPVTLSCSQTLNHNVMYWYQQKSSQAPKLLFHYYDKDFNNEADTPDNFQSRRPNTSFCFLDIRSPGLGDTAMYLCATSRDPTGIGTQYFGPGTRLTVL.

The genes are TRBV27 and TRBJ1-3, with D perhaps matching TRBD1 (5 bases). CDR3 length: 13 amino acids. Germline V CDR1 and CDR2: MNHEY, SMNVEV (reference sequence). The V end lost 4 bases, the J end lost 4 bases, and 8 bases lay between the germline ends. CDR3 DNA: TGTGCCAGCAGTTCTACAGGCGGAAACACCATATATTTT. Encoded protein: CASSSTGGNTIYF.

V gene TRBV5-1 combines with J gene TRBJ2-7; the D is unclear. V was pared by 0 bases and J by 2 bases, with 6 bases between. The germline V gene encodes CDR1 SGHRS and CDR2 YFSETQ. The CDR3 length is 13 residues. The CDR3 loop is CASSLEQPYEQYF. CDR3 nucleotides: TGCGCCAGCAGCTTGGAACAGCCCTACGAGCAGTACTTC.

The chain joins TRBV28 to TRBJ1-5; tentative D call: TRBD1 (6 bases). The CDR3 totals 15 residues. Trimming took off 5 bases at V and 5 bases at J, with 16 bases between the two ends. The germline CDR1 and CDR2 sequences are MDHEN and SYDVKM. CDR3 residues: CASSPRQGKDQPQHF. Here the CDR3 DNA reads TGTGCCAGCAGTCCACGGCAGGGGAAGGATCAGCCCCAGCATTTT.